This passage covers 2 T cell receptor beta chains from one sample sequenced in a study of graft-versus-host responses after intestinal transplantation. Here immunoSEQ multiplex PCR was the method, and the copy in TCRdb shows in-frame clones only, minus some. The sample records some 50,000 clones, roughly 80% being singletons. These receptors are not linked to any known antigen. The material was unstimulated CD4+ T cells sorted from spleen or lymph node cells, obtained before transplant. These receptor sequences come from a human donor who was the organ donor for an intestinal transplant.

This chain links TRBV4-1 with TRBJ1-4; no definite D call. Trimming pared 4 bases from V and 1 base from J, leaving 13 bases between. Per germline, CDR1 MGHRA and CDR2 YSYEKL. CDR3 size: 16 residues. Here the CDR3 reads CASSPGWLVTNEKLFF. Here the CDR3 DNA reads TGCGCCAGCAGCCCGGGCTGGCTTGTAACTAATGAAAAACTGTTTTTT.

The J gene is TRBJ2-7, the V gene TRBV9; D is unresolved. Germline assignment: CDR1 SGDLS and CDR2 YYNGEE. The CDR3 length is 14 residues. V was cut by 0 bases and J by 4 bases, with 11 bases left in between. CDR3: CASSVGSVGYEQYF. The CDR3 bases are TGTGCCAGCAGCGTAGGGAGTGTCGGGTACGAGCAGTACTTC.